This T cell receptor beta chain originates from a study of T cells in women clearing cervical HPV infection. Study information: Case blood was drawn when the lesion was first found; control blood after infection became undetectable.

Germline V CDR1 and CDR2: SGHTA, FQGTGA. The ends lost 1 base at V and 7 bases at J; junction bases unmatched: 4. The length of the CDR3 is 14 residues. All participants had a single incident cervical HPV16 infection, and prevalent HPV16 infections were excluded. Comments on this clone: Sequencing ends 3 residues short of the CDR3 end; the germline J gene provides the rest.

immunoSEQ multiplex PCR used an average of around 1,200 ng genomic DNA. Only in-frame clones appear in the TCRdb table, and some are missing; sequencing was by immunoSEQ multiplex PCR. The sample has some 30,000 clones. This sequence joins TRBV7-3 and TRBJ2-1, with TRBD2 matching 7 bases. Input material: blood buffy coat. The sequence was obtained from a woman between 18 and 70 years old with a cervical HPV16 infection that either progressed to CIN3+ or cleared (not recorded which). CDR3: CASSLNQGGNEQFF. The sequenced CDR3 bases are TGTGCCAGCAGCTTAAACCAGGGAGGGAATGAG.